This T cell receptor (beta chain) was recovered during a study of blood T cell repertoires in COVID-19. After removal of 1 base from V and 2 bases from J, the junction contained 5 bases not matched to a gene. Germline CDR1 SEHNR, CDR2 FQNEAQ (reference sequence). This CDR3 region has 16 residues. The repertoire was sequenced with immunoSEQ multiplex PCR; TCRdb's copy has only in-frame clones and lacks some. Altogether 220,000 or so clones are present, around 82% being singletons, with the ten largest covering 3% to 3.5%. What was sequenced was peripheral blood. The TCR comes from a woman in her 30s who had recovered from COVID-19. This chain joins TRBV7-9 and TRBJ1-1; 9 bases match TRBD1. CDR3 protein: CASSLVQGAGNTEAFF. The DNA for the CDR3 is TGTGCCAGCAGCTTAGTACAGGGGGCGGGTAACACTGAAGCTTTCTTT.